This T cell receptor (beta chain) was sequenced in a study of PD-1 blockade in classical Hodgkin lymphoma. Overall study results and limits: Newly diagnosed patients were said to have less baseline TCR diversity than healthy donors did. Causes of the repertoire differences remain undefined, possibly disease activity or prior therapy. Some patients began nivolumab under 1 year after ASCT. These patients were excluded from later analyses.

In regard to this clone: Its antigen is unidentified.

Autologous stem cell transplantation was followed by relapse in every patient, and brentuximab vedotin exposure varied. The germline gives CDR1 SGHTA, CDR2 FQGNSA. V dropped 5 bases and J dropped 1 base, with 12 bases sitting between them. The CDR3 is 15 amino acids. This table comes from immunoSEQ multiplex PCR, and its TCRdb copy is limited to in-frame clones, with some not included. The sample carries 100,000 or so clones, around nine tenths recorded once. The TCR comes from a human donor with classical Hodgkin lymphoma. The specimen was peripheral blood mononuclear cells (PBMCs), collected before the second cycle of nivolumab. The gene calls are TRBV7-2 and TRBJ2-1; D is undetermined. The CDR3 spells CASSPGPLSYNEQFF. The CDR3 bases are TGTGCCAGCAGCCCCGGTCCTTTGTCCTACAATGAGCAGTTCTTC.